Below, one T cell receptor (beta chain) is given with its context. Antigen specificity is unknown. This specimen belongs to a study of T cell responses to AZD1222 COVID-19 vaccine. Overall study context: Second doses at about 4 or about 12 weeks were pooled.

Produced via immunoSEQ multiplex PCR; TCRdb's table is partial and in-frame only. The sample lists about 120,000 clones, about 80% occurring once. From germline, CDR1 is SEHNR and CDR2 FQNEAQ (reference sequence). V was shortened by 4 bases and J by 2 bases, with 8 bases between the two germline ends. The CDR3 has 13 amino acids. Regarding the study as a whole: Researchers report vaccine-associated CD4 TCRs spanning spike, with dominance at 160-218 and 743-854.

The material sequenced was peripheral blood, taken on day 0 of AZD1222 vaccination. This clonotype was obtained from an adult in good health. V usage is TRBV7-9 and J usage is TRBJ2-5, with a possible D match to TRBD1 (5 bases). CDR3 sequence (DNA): TGTGCCAGCAGCTGGGGCCAACAAGAGACCCAGTACTTC. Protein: CASSWGQQETQYF.